The 8 T cell receptor beta chains below come from one sample, sequenced in a study of cytotoxic CD8 clonotypes in ibrutinib-treated CLL. Repertoires were generated with immunoSEQ multiplex PCR, while TCRdb's copy carries only in-frame clones and drops some. Of 90,000 to 95,000 clones in the sample, around 77% were seen once. Sequences were derived from PBMCs, sampled after 24 months of ibrutinib treatment. These TCRs come from a human donor with chronic lymphocytic leukemia.

This clone was detected a few times. This chain uses TRBV30 with TRBJ1-1; D gene unclear. The CDR3 is 13 amino acids. In germline, CDR1 is GTSNPN, CDR2 SVGIG (reference sequence). Trimming shortened V by 1 base and J by 1 base, and 7 bases separated the two germline ends. The CDR3 DNA reads TGTGCCTGGAGTGGTTGGACGAACACTGAAGCTTTCTTT. It codes for CAWSGWTNTEAFF. Together with reference TRBV30 and TRBJ1-1, the CDR3 gives the full variable domain: SQTIHQWPATLVQPVGSPLSLECTVEGTSNPNLYWYRQAAGRGLQLLFYSVGIGQISSEVPQNLSASRPQDRQFILSSKKLLLSDSGFYLCAWSGWTNTEAFFGQGTRLTVV.

CDR3 amino acids: CASSWGRAISEDTQYF. The DNA for the CDR3 is TGTGCCAGCAGCTGGGGACGAGCGATAAGCGAGGATACGCAGTATTTT. The rearrangement links TRBV5-4 to TRBJ2-3; D might be TRBD1 or TRBD2, each matching 5 bases. V shed 3 bases and J shed 6 bases, with 20 bases lying between them. Germline V lookup: CDR1 SGHNT, CDR2 YYREEE (reference sequence). The CDR3 sequence is 16 residues long.

CDR3 DNA sequence: TGCGCCAGCTACGGGAGCTCCTACGAGCAGTACTTC. It is translated as CASYGSSYEQYF. The V gene is TRBV5-1, the J gene TRBJ2-7; D perhaps matches TRBD2 (6 bases). V lost 7 bases and J lost 0, with 8 bases in between. This CDR3 spans 12 amino acids. Germline CDR1 is SGHRS and CDR2 is YFSETQ.

In its sample, this clone was seen many times. The CDR3 nucleotides read TGTGCCAGCAGTTCAGGACAGGTTGTGGAGCAGTACTTC. Its protein product is CASSSGQVVEQYF. The chain employs TRBV27 and TRBJ2-7; TRBD1 agrees at 7 bases. This CDR3 has 13 amino acids. Germline values: CDR1 MNHEY, CDR2 SMNVEV (reference sequence). J lost 7 bases, V lost 4 bases, and 7 bases had no gene match.

The chain uses TRBV18 and TRBJ2-6; 8 positions agree with TRBD1. Germline loops: CDR1 KGHSH, CDR2 LQKENI. The CDR3 is 18 amino acids. The J segment lost 0 bases and the V segment lost 3 bases, leaving 7 bases of the junction unmatched. For the CDR3, the DNA is TGTGCCAGCTCACCCGACAGGGGACTTACCTCTGGGGCCAACGTCCTGACTTTC. It translates to CASSPDRGLTSGANVLTF.

This chain connects TRBV5-4 to TRBJ2-7; 9 nucleotides line up with TRBD1. This CDR3 is built from 16 residues. The V gene's germline CDR1 is SGHNT and CDR2 YYREEE (reference sequence). V lost 4 bases and J lost 1; bases outside the gene matches: 9. In nucleotides, the CDR3 is TGTGCCAGCAGCCCCCTTATGGGACAGGGTTCCTACGAGCAGTACTTC. This gives the protein CASSPLMGQGSYEQYF.

The chain has TRBV28 and TRBJ1-5, with unresolved D. The V gene lost 6 bases and the J gene lost 0 bases, with 6 bases spanning the gap. The germline V gene encodes CDR1 MDHEN and CDR2 SYDVKM. This CDR3 region has 13 residues. CDR3 bases: TGTGCCAGCAGGGGCTATAGCAATCAGCCCCAGCATTTT. Its translation is CASRGYSNQPQHF.

This chain links TRBV4-1 with TRBJ2-1, with 9 positions matching TRBD2. The germline V gene encodes CDR1 MGHRA and CDR2 YSYEKL. This CDR3 has 20 amino acids. With V trimmed by 0 bases and J by 5 bases, 17 bases remained unmatched. CDR3 loop: CASSQEPVGTSIWIDNEQFF. DNA of the CDR3: TGCGCCAGCAGCCAAGAACCCGTGGGGACTAGCATTTGGATTGACAATGAGCAGTTCTTC.